One and the same sample provided the 9 T cell receptor beta chains below, sequenced in a study of regulatory T cells in long-lasting Graves disease. Time point noted: newly diagnosed GD, antithyroid drugs for less than 3 months. From PBMCs, RNA was extracted and then used to make the TCR library. Arm-PCR with iRepertoire HTBI primers amplified the CDR3 regions for these TCR beta libraries. TCRdb itself ran the multiplex PCR reads through MiXCR, one entry per CDR3 protein. The table lists roughly 420,000 distinct CDR3 sequences, around 15% of them singletons. The sample was also linked to a second study, of T cells in Graves' hyperthyroidism and ophthalmopathy.

This specimen consisted of peripheral blood mononuclear cells (PBMCs), obtained at new diagnosis, from a patient treated with antithyroid drugs. Receptors originate from a woman in her 30s with Graves disease.

This clonotype was counted at least ten times. The CDR3 reads CSALRVGETQYF. The CDR3 DNA reads as TGCAGTGCTCTGCGGGTTGGAGAGACCCAGTACTTC. The V gene is TRBV20-1, the J gene TRBJ2-5, with a weak D call TRBD2 (5 bases). This CDR3 has 12 residues. The germline V and J ends were trimmed by 5 bases and 4 bases, with 11 bases remaining between them. Germline V gene data show CDR1 as DFQATT and CDR2 as SNEGSKA (reference sequence).

The chain links TRBV20-1 to TRBJ2-1; D is undetermined. Germline assignment: CDR1 DFQATT and CDR2 SNEGSKA (reference sequence). V dropped 8 bases and J dropped 3 bases, with 23 bases sitting between them. The CDR3 spans 16 residues. The CDR3 reads CSFEIGRPTYYNEQFF. CDR3 DNA: TGCAGTTTTGAGATCGGGCGTCCTACCTACTACAATGAGCAGTTCTTC.

This clonotype was counted at least ten times. The chain employs TRBV20-1 and TRBJ2-3; D possibly corresponds to TRBD2 (5 bases). The V and J ends lost 7 bases and 1 base respectively, with 21 bases between them. The CDR3 runs 16 residues. The germline gives CDR1 DFQATT, CDR2 SNEGSKA (reference sequence). For the CDR3, the DNA is TGCAGTGTCCCATCCCGGGGTTCTCTCGGCACAGATACGCAGTATTTT. It codes for CSVPSRGSLGTDTQYF.

This clonotype came up many times. The genes are TRBV2 and TRBJ1-6; 8 nucleotides agree with TRBD1. With 5 bases clipped from V and 4 bases from J, the junction kept 1 base outside the gene matches. The germline V gene has CDR1 SNHLY and CDR2 FYNNEI. The CDR3 is 14 amino acids. CDR3 amino acids: CASSRTGYNSPLHF. The CDR3 bases are TGTGCCAGCAGTCGGACAGGGTATAATTCACCCCTCCACTTT. The entire variable domain, with the rest obtained from reference TRBV2 and TRBJ1-6, is as follows: EPEVTQTPSHQVTQMGQEVILRCVPISNHLYFYWYRQILGQKVEFLVSFYNNEISEKSEIFDDQFSVERPDGSNFTLKIRSTKLEDSAMYFCASSRTGYNSPLHFGNGTRLTVT.

Note on this clonotype: At one end, the junction sequence differs from germline, possibly due to a read error. V gene TRBV7-9 combines with J gene TRBJ2-1, with TRBD2 matching over 9 bases. Germline lookup yields CDR1 SEHNR and CDR2 FQNEAQ (reference sequence). This CDR3 is 15 amino acids long. CDR3 amino acids: CASLLAGSSHNEQFF. The CDR3 bases are TGTGCCAGCCTTCTAGCGGGAAGCTCCCACAATGAGCAGTTCTTC.

This clonotype has at least ten counts. The genes are TRBV5-6 and TRBJ2-1; 7 bases match TRBD1. Germline V gene lookup returns CDR1 SGHDT and CDR2 YYEEEE. The CDR3 is made up of 15 amino acids. V was pared by 3 bases and J by 3 bases, with 6 bases of the junction left unmatched. CDR3: CASSSLQGNYNEQFF. CDR3 coding DNA: TGTGCCAGCAGCTCTCTACAGGGGAACTACAATGAGCAGTTCTTC. The complete variable domain, with remaining parts taken from reference TRBV5-6 and TRBJ2-1, reads DAGVTQSPTHLIKTRGQQVTLRCSPKSGHDTVSWYQQALGQGPQFIFQYYEEEERQRGNFPDRFSGHQFPNYSSELNVNALLLGDSALYLCASSSLQGNYNEQFFGPGTRLTVL.

This rearrangement joins TRBV7-8 to TRBJ2-4; 8 bases map to TRBD1. This CDR3 contains 17 residues. In germline, CDR1 is SGHVS, CDR2 FQNEAQ. V gave up 5 bases and J gave up 0 bases; unmatched junction bases: 9. The CDR3 DNA sequence: TGTGCCAGCAGCGTAGACAGGGGCGTAGAAGCCAAAAACATTCAGTACTTC. Protein product: CASSVDRGVEAKNIQYF.

In its sample, this clonotype was seen many times. The chain recombines TRBV20-1 with TRBJ1-2, with TRBD1 matching over 7 bases. This CDR3 contains 14 residues. With V trimmed by 1 base and J by 7 bases, 9 bases remained unmatched. Germline V CDR1 and CDR2: DFQATT, SNEGSKA (reference sequence). The CDR3 sequence: CSARGRQGPFGYTF. CDR3 nucleotide sequence: TGCAGTGCTAGAGGCAGACAGGGACCTTTTGGCTACACCTTC.

This clonotype was found a few times. The J gene is TRBJ2-2, the V gene TRBV7-2; D remains ambiguous. CDR1 and CDR2 from the germline V gene are SGHTA and FQGNSA. The V gene lost 5 bases and the J gene lost 5 bases, with 15 bases spanning the gap. The CDR3 contains 15 residues. CDR3 sequence (DNA): TGTGCCAGCAGCCCCCCCCGGACGGGTACCGGGGAGCTGTTTTTT. Amino acid sequence: CASSPPRTGTGELFF. Combining the CDR3 with reference TRBV7-2 and TRBJ2-2 gives the whole variable domain GAGVSQSPSNKVTEKGKDVELRCDPISGHTALYWYRQSLGQGLEFLIYFQGNSAPDKSGLPSDRFSAERTGGSVSTLTIQRTQQEDSAVYLCASSPPRTGTGELFFGEGSRLTVL.